The next 30 T cell receptor beta chains were all read from a single sample in a study of cytomegalovirus exposure and HLA in healthy donors (TCRdb year 2017). The receptor library was made with the immunoSEQ multiplex PCR assay. A mixture of 60 forward primers for TCR Vbeta segments and 13 reverse primers for TCR Jbeta segments was used in the multiplex PCR. Imported from immuneACCESS, the table was reduced by TCRdb to in-frame sequences with V and J called. These copies leave out some clones; in studies compared against another copy, an unresolved V gene accounts for under half, and the cause of the remainder is not known. This sample's listing comprises 35,000 to 45,000 clones. The ten most abundant clones make up just under 4% of the sample. Sequenced input: PBMCs. All receptors come from a male donor in good health and CMV-seronegative.

The gene calls are TRBV7-9 and TRBJ1-2; possible D gene TRBD1, 6 bases. The germline CDR1 and CDR2 sequences are SEHNR and FQNEAQ (reference sequence). The CDR3 is 17 residues long. Trimming pared 1 base from V and 0 bases from J, leaving 15 bases between. The DNA for the CDR3 is TGTGCCAGCAGCTTAGGTCTACAGGGTGATACTAACTATGGCTACACCTTC. Residues: CASSLGLQGDTNYGYTF.

The V and J genes are TRBV5-4 and TRBJ2-3, with D possibly being TRBD2 (6 bases). The CDR3 spans 14 residues. V lost 5 bases and J 6 bases, leaving 16 bases between the germline ends. Germline V gene lookup returns CDR1 SGHNT and CDR2 YYREEE (reference sequence). CDR3 in amino acids: CASSSGRGRDTQYF. The DNA for the CDR3 is TGTGCCAGCAGTAGCGGCCGGGGGAGGGATACGCAGTATTTT.

The chain joins TRBV19 to TRBJ1-1; 7 bases are a match to TRBD1. V trimming: 10 bases; J trimming: 3 bases; junction bases outside the gene matches: 2. This CDR3 is built from 11 residues. Germline CDR1 reads LNHDA; CDR2 reads SQIVND (reference sequence). CDR3 loop: CATDRYTEAFF. In DNA, the CDR3 is TGTGCCACGGACAGGTACACTGAAGCTTTCTTT.

The chain uses TRBV6-1 and TRBJ1-5; D ambiguous. CDR3 length: 14 amino acids. V lost 1 base and J lost 6, with 10 bases in between. Germline CDR1 is MNHNS and CDR2 is SASEGT. The CDR3 reads CASSEGQDSQPQHF. The CDR3 coding sequence is TGTGCCAGCAGTGAAGGCCAGGATAGTCAGCCCCAGCATTTT.

The rearrangement joins TRBV5-1 to TRBJ1-3; D is possibly TRBD1 (6 bases). This CDR3 is 17 amino acids long. CDR1 and CDR2 (germline): SGHRS, YFSETQ. V was pared by 0 bases and J by 0 bases, with 13 bases between. CDR3 protein: CASSLAQGPSSGNTIYF. DNA for the CDR3: TGCGCCAGCAGCTTGGCCCAGGGGCCGAGCTCTGGAAACACCATATATTTT.

The gene calls are TRBV5-4 and TRBJ2-5; the D gene is possibly TRBD2 (7 bases). Trimming took 3 bases from V and 4 from J, leaving 13 bases between them. The length of the CDR3 is 14 residues. Germline values: CDR1 SGHNT, CDR2 YYREEE (reference sequence). The DNA of the CDR3 is TGTGCCAGCAGCTCGGAGGGGGGGCGAGAGACCCAGTACTTC. Translation gives CASSSEGGRETQYF.

Comment on this clone: The junction departs from the called germline gene at one end, perhaps through a read error. V and J are TRBV4-1 and TRBJ2-5; 14 bases map to TRBD2. CDR3 length equals 17 residues. Germline V CDR1 and CDR2: MGHRA, YSYEKL. CDR3 DNA: TGCGCCAGCGGCCAAGACGGACTAGCGGGGGGACAAGAGACCCAGTACTTC. Its protein is CASGQDGLAGGQETQYF.

The J gene is TRBJ2-2, the V gene TRBV7-8; 10 bases fit TRBD1. CDR3 length: 16 amino acids. Germline V gives CDR1 SGHVS, CDR2 FQNEAQ. V lost 4 bases to trimming and J lost 3 bases; unmatched junction nucleotides: 5. In DNA, the CDR3 is TGTGCCAGCAGCTCAGGGACAGGGGCGGACACCGGGGAGCTGTTTTTT. It is translated as CASSSGTGADTGELFF.

This rearrangement joins TRBV11-1 to TRBJ2-5; possible D gene TRBD2, 5 bases. The V end lost 6 bases, the J end lost 2 bases, and 16 bases lay between the germline ends. CDR1 is SGHAT and CDR2 is FQDESV in the germline V gene (reference sequence). The CDR3 extends over 15 amino acids. CDR3 protein: CASSRASGRQETQYF. CDR3 coding DNA: TGTGCCAGCAGTCGAGCGAGCGGCAGACAAGAGACCCAGTACTTC. Using reference TRBV11-1 and TRBJ2-5 for the parts outside the CDR3, the full variable domain is EAEVAQSPRYKITEKSQAVAFWCDPISGHATLYWYRQILGQGPELLVQFQDESVVDDSQLPKDRFSAERLKGVDSTLKIQPAELGDSAMYLCASSRASGRQETQYFGPGTRLLVL.

V usage is TRBV6-4 and J usage is TRBJ2-2, with 9 bases identical to TRBD1. From germline, CDR1 is MRHNA and CDR2 SNTAGT. V lost 8 bases and J lost 5; bases outside the gene matches: 6. The CDR3 contains 14 residues. CDR3 nucleotide sequence: TGTGCCAGCCGAAGGACAGGGGCTACCGGGGAGCTGTTTTTT. Its translation: CASRRTGATGELFF.

The genes are TRBV5-6 and TRBJ1-5; D is perhaps TRBD1 (5 bases). The V end was cut by 3 bases, the J end by 7 bases, with 14 bases between. The V gene's germline CDR1 is SGHDT and CDR2 YYEEEE. CDR3 length equals 14 residues. CDR3 in DNA: TGTGCCAGCAGCTGGGGCACGGAGGGCCAGCCCCAGCATTTT. Amino acid sequence: CASSWGTEGQPQHF.

The chain recombines TRBV18 with TRBJ1-2, with 7 bases that match TRBD1. Per the germline V gene, CDR1 is KGHSH and CDR2 is LQKENI. This CDR3 is 14 amino acids long. V lost 3 bases to trimming and J lost 0 bases; unmatched junction nucleotides: 1. The CDR3 DNA reads TGTGCCAGCTCACCGGACAGGTCTAACTATGGCTACACCTTC. The encoded protein is CASSPDRSNYGYTF.

This chain joins TRBV4-1 and TRBJ1-5; D unclear. The germline V and J ends were trimmed by 1 base and 5 bases, with 9 bases remaining between them. The length of the CDR3 is 14 residues. CDR1 is MGHRA and CDR2 is YSYEKL in the germline V gene. The CDR3 nucleotides read TGCGCCAGCAGCCAAGCTTACGGAGATCAGCCCCAGCATTTT. Protein product: CASSQAYGDQPQHF.

The chain has TRBV27 and TRBJ1-5; 8 bases are shared with TRBD1. Germline CDR1 reads MNHEY; CDR2 reads SMNVEV (reference sequence). J gave up 2 bases and V 6 bases, and 9 bases lay outside the gene matches. CDR3 length: 16 amino acids. The CDR3 DNA reads TGTGCCAGCAGCCCTTCTGACAGGGGTCGCAATCAGCCCCAGCATTTT. This encodes CASSPSDRGRNQPQHF.

The rearrangement links TRBV11-2 to TRBJ1-5; no clear D gene. Germline V gene sequence: CDR1 SGHAT, CDR2 FQNNGV. V was pared by 1 base and J by 7 bases, with 11 bases between. This CDR3 is built from 14 residues. The CDR3, as DNA: TGTGCCAGCAGCTTAGCGCCGGGAGGGCAGCCCCAGCATTTT. It encodes CASSLAPGGQPQHF.

The rearrangement uses TRBV7-9 and TRBJ2-7, with 9 positions matching TRBD1. The CDR3 consists of 12 residues. The V gene's germline CDR1 is SEHNR and CDR2 FQNEAQ (reference sequence). Trimming took 5 bases from V and 8 from J; bases not matched to a gene: 4. CDR3 coding DNA: TGTGCCAGCAGCCAGACAGGGGGTAAGCAGTACTTC. This gives the protein CASSQTGGKQYF.

This sequence joins TRBV4-2 and TRBJ1-2; weak D call: TRBD1 (5 bases). The CDR3 is made up of 15 amino acids. Trimming took off 1 base at V and 4 bases at J, with 13 bases between the two ends. Germline CDR1 LGHNA, CDR2 YNFKEQ. The CDR3 sequence is CASSQGAGGVYGYTF. The CDR3 nucleotides are TGTGCCAGCAGCCAAGGGGCCGGGGGGGTCTATGGCTACACCTTC.

V is TRBV6-5 and J is TRBJ1-1, with D possibly TRBD1 on 5 matching bases. The CDR3 sequence is 15 residues long. Between the trimmed V and J ends, which lost 0 bases and 1 base, there was a span of 9 bases. The germline CDR1 and CDR2 sequences are MNHEY and SVGAGI. The DNA of the CDR3 is TGTGCCAGCAGTTACTCGTGGACACAGAACACTGAAGCTTTCTTT. Residues: CASSYSWTQNTEAFF.

The chain recombines TRBV5-6 with TRBJ1-2; 7 bases line up with TRBD1. The CDR3 extends over 15 amino acids. The germline V gene encodes CDR1 SGHDT and CDR2 YYEEEE. The trim removed 1 base at V and 7 bases at J, leaving 10 bases unmatched. CDR3 nucleotides: TGTGCCAGCAGCTTGTTGAGGGGGCCCATAGGTGGCTACACCTTC. Translated, it gives CASSLLRGPIGGYTF. The full variable domain, with the rest looked up from reference TRBV5-6 and TRBJ1-2, is DAGVTQSPTHLIKTRGQQVTLRCSPKSGHDTVSWYQQALGQGPQFIFQYYEEEERQRGNFPDRFSGHQFPNYSSELNVNALLLGDSALYLCASSLLRGPIGGYTFGSGTRLTVV.

Comment on this clone: The junction departs from the called germline gene at one end, perhaps through a read error. This chain uses TRBV29-1 with TRBJ2-1; maybe TRBD2 (7 bases). CDR1 SQVTM and CDR2 ANQGSEA come from the germline V gene. The CDR3 is 14 amino acids. The CDR3 nucleotides read TGCAGCGTTGCGGGCGGGGGCTCCGACAATGAGCAGTTCTTC. It encodes CSVAGGGSDNEQFF.

The chain recombines TRBV18 with TRBJ1-2, with TRBD1 matching over 7 bases. The junction had 7 bases not matched to a gene; V was cut back by 6 bases and J by 3 bases. The germline V gene has CDR1 KGHSH and CDR2 LQKENI. The length of the CDR3 is 14 residues. This chain's CDR3 is CASSPRDSYYGYTF. In DNA, the CDR3 is TGTGCCAGCTCGCCCCGGGACAGCTACTATGGCTACACCTTC.

The chain links TRBV4-1 to TRBJ1-2, with TRBD1 matching 7 bases. V shed 1 base, J shed 4 bases, and the junction held 15 bases outside the gene matches. Germline CDR1 reads MGHRA; CDR2 reads YSYEKL. The length of the CDR3 is 18 residues. CDR3 bases: TGCGCCAGCAGCCAAGCCCCAAAGCCGAGACAGGGCGGCTATGGCTACACCTTC. Translated, it gives CASSQAPKPRQGGYGYTF.

The chain joins TRBV18 to TRBJ1-2; D may be TRBD1 (5 bases). This CDR3 contains 14 residues. Germline V gene sequence: CDR1 KGHSH, CDR2 LQKENI. Deletions cut 6 bases from V and 4 bases from J, with 15 bases between. The CDR3 nucleotides are TGTGCCAGCTCCCCCCCTGGGGGGGGCTATGGCTACACCTTC. This encodes CASSPPGGGYGYTF.

The chain joins TRBV19 to TRBJ1-1, with D perhaps TRBD1 (5 bases). The V gene's germline CDR1 is LNHDA and CDR2 SQIVND (reference sequence). The CDR3 is 14 amino acids. V was pared by 5 bases and J by 10 bases, with 20 bases between. Written as DNA, the CDR3 is TGTGCCAGTAGTTCCGAGGGGACTCAGAGGGGAGCTTTCTTT. Translating it yields CASSSEGTQRGAFF.

The chain uses TRBV10-1 and TRBJ1-2; 8 bases line up with TRBD1. V was clipped by 7 bases and J by 5 bases; unmatched bases: 6. This CDR3 spans 13 amino acids. From germline, CDR1 is WNHNN and CDR2 SYGVQD (reference sequence). This chain's CDR3 is CASILQGAYGYTF. CDR3 bases: TGCGCCAGCATCCTCCAGGGGGCTTATGGCTACACCTTC.

The V gene is TRBV6-5, the J gene TRBJ2-5; TRBD2 aligns across 7 bases. The J call is uncertain, as TRBJ2-7 better fits the DNA end. This CDR3 region has 12 residues. Germline V gives CDR1 MNHEY, CDR2 SVGAGI. CDR3 sequence (DNA): TGTGCCAGCAGGCGGGGAGGGGCCGAGCAGTACTTC. It yields the protein CASRRGGAEQYF.

The chain couples TRBV9 to TRBJ1-2; TRBD1 aligns across 7 bases. The CDR3 runs 15 residues. V gave up 1 base and J gave up 7 bases; unmatched junction bases: 10. Germline CDR1 reads SGDLS; CDR2 reads YYNGEE. The CDR3 loop is CASSVPTGVVGGYTF. The CDR3 DNA reads as TGTGCCAGCAGCGTACCCACAGGGGTTGTAGGTGGCTACACCTTC.

The genes are TRBV11-2 and TRBJ2-7, with D uncertain. This CDR3 has 13 residues. Trimming cost V 1 base and J 3 bases, with 7 bases left between them. Germline CDR1 reads SGHAT; CDR2 reads FQNNGV. DNA of the CDR3: TGTGCCAGCAGCTTAGGGTACAGCTACGAGCAGTACTTC. This codes for CASSLGYSYEQYF.

The V call is TRBV2, the J call TRBJ2-3; 8 nucleotides match TRBD2. V lost 3 bases and J lost 9; bases outside the gene matches: 11. The CDR3 sequence is 15 residues long. Germline assignment: CDR1 SNHLY and CDR2 FYNNEI. The CDR3 here is CASSEERGGPQTQYF. CDR3 nucleotide sequence: TGTGCCAGCAGTGAGGAACGGGGGGGTCCTCAGACGCAGTATTTT.

DNA of the CDR3: TGTGCCAGCAGCTTGTCGGTCTTAACAGGGGTACAGCAGCCCCAGCATTTT. Encoded protein: CASSLSVLTGVQQPQHF. J is TRBJ1-5 and V is TRBV5-6, with 7 bases that match TRBD1. Trimming at V came to 1 base and at J to 7 bases, leaving 14 bases not matched to a gene. This CDR3 region has 17 residues. Per the germline V gene, CDR1 is SGHDT and CDR2 is YYEEEE.